This T cell receptor beta chain was sequenced for a study of technical replicates of blood from a handful of donors. The assay was immunoSEQ multiplex PCR, and TCRdb's table has in-frame clones only and misses some. This table has 65,000 to 95,000 clones, about 98% appearing once. The TCR originated in a human donor in good health. The specimen sequenced was T cells isolated from PBMCs.

The CDR3 DNA reads as TGCAGCGTTGCTACAGGGCAGTTCGATAATGAAAAACTGTTTTTT. Translation: CSVATGQFDNEKLFF. V is TRBV29-1 and J is TRBJ1-4; D is perhaps TRBD1 (6 bases). The CDR3 is made up of 15 amino acids. Trimming took 4 bases from V and 4 from J, leaving 16 bases between them. The germline CDR1 and CDR2 sequences are SQVTM and ANQGSEA. Based on the CDR3 plus reference TRBV29-1 and TRBJ1-4, the full variable domain is SAVISQKPSRDICQRGTSLTIQCQVDSQVTMMFWYRQQPGQSLTLIATANQGSEATYESGFVIDKFPISRPNLTFSTLTVSNMSPEDSSIYLCSVATGQFDNEKLFFGSGTQLSVL.